The rows below give T cell receptor beta chains drawn from one sample of a study of T cell repertoires in cytomegalovirus infection. TCRdb re-called the reads with MiXCR, one entry per CDR3 protein. The top ten clones hold approximately 4.6% of a sample with about 200,000 distinct CDR3 sequences, 8% to 10% of them seen once. The sample consisted of PBMCs. The receptor set was obtained from a human donor in good health (CMV status not recorded). Some clones in this sample may be carry-over from other donors' samples. Both conserved end residues are part of each CDR3. A D gene is named only where the DNA matches it firmly. Not every row has a clone size; where given, it reads once, few, many or a size class.

clone_size d_call j_call v_call cdr3_aa cdr3_nt
many - TRBJ1-3 TRBV9 CASSVEGGSGNTIYF TGTGCCAGCAGCGTAGAAGGGGGATCAGGAAACACCATATATTTT
many - TRBJ2-2 TRBV7-2 CASSSLGGADTGELFF TGTGCCAGCAGCTCCCTTGGGGGGGCCGACACCGGGGAGCTGTTTTTT
few TRBD1 TRBJ1-1 TRBV5-5 CASSFGTVGTEAFF TGTGCCAGCAGCTTCGGGACAGTGGGTACTGAAGCTTTCTTT
few TRBD2 TRBJ2-1 TRBV18 CASSPTGGPQFF TGTGCCAGCTCACCTACGGGGGGGCCCCAGTTCTTC
few - TRBJ1-3 TRBV18 CASSPLPGTNVVGNTIYF TGTGCCAGCTCACCTCTGCCAGGGACTAACGTTGTTGGAAACACCATATATTTT
many - TRBJ2-2 TRBV6-2/TRBV6-3 CASRRTANTGELFF TGTGCCAGCAGAAGGACTGCGAACACCGGGGAGCTGTTTTTT
many - TRBJ2-3 TRBV7-2 CASSLSSGDTQYF TGTGCCAGCAGCTTATCATCGGGGGATACGCAGTATTTT
many - TRBJ1-2 TRBV7-2 CASSSGEGKWGYTF TGTGCCAGCAGCTCGGGGGAAGGGAAGTGGGGCTACACCTTC
many TRBD2 TRBJ2-4 TRBV7-2 CASSLVTSGRDIQYF TGTGCCAGCAGCTTAGTAACTAGCGGGAGAGACATTCAGTACTTC
- - TRBJ2-2 TRBV20-1 CSARLGVPTGELFF TGCAGTGCTAGACTCGGGGTACCCACCGGGGAGCTGTTTTTT
many - TRBJ1-1 TRBV27 CASSLAGVRILNTEAFF TGTGCCAGCAGTTTAGCCGGGGTGAGGATACTGAACACTGAAGCTTTCTTT
many - TRBJ2-1 TRBV7-8 CASSFETTRNEQFF TGTGCCAGCAGCTTCGAGACAACTAGAAATGAGCAGTTCTTC
- - TRBJ1-1 TRBV4-1 CASSQESRNTEAFF TGCGCCAGCAGCCAAGAATCCAGGAACACTGAAGCTTTCTTT
many TRBD2 TRBJ2-7 TRBV7-2 CASSSEGLAGTGQYF TGTGCCAGCAGCAGCGAGGGACTAGCGGGGACAGGGCAGTACTTC
- TRBD1 TRBJ2-2 TRBV6-5 CASSYTPDRGLNTGELFF TGTGCCAGCAGTTACACACCCGACAGGGGCCTGAACACCGGGGAGCTGTTTTTT
many - TRBJ1-1 TRBV5-1 CASSPELGPNTEAFF TGCGCCAGCAGCCCCGAACTGGGGCCGAACACTGAAGCTTTCTTT
few TRBD1 TRBJ1-5 TRBV20-1 CSAIDRGGRNQPQHF TGCAGTGCTATCGACAGGGGCGGTCGCAATCAGCCCCAGCATTTT
many - TRBJ2-7 TRBV7-3 CASSLIGGGEQYF TGTGCCAGCAGCTTAATAGGGGGAGGCGAGCAGTACTTC
few TRBD1 TRBJ1-2 TRBV20-1 CSAHDRVNYGYTF TGCAGTGCTCATGACAGGGTTAACTATGGCTACACCTTC
many - TRBJ2-2 TRBV7-3 CASSAGNTGELFF TGTGCCAGCAGTGCGGGGAACACCGGGGAGCTGTTTTTT
many - TRBJ2-1 TRBV20-1 CSARDFLRGNEQFF TGCAGTGCTAGAGATTTTCTTCGGGGGAATGAGCAGTTCTTC
many - TRBJ1-5 TRBV6-1 CASRHFRDSNQPQHF TGTGCCAGCAGGCACTTCAGGGATAGCAATCAGCCCCAGCATTTT
many TRBD1 TRBJ1-5 TRBV7-8 CASSQWDSQQPQHF TGTGCCAGCAGCCAATGGGACAGTCAACAGCCCCAGCATTTT
few - TRBJ2-3 TRBV12-3/TRBV12-4 CAMNTFRSSTDTQYF TGTGCCATGAACACGTTCAGAAGTAGCACAGATACGCAGTATTTT
- - TRBJ1-5 TRBV6-1 CASTLVGNQPQHF TGTGCCAGCACCCTGGTTGGCAATCAGCCCCAGCATTTT
few - TRBJ2-1 TRBV7-2 CASSLTASNEQFF TGTGCCAGCAGTCTTACAGCTAGCAATGAGCAGTTCTTC
few TRBD1 TRBJ2-1 TRBV20-1 CSVGQGSYNEQFF TGCAGCGTCGGACAGGGCTCCTACAATGAGCAGTTCTTC
many - TRBJ1-4 TRBV7-2 CASSPVGRPNEKLFF TGTGCCAGCAGCCCCGTAGGTCGGCCTAATGAAAAACTGTTTTTT
many - TRBJ1-4 TRBV5-5 CASSAPTNEKLFF TGTGCCAGCAGCGCGCCGACTAATGAAAAACTGTTTTTT
many - TRBJ1-5 TRBV7-9 CASSLDNSRRRRPQHF TGTGCCAGCAGCTTAGATAATAGCCGCCGGCGTCGGCCCCAGCATTTT
- TRBD1 TRBJ2-1 TRBV28 CASRGQAYNEQFF TGTGCCAGCAGGGGACAGGCGTACAATGAGCAGTTCTTC
- TRBD2 TRBJ2-1 TRBV7-9 CASSAAGLANNEQFF TGTGCCAGCAGCGCAGCGGGACTAGCGAACAATGAGCAGTTCTTC
few - TRBJ1-1 TRBV4-3 CASSQDLGQIFTEAFF TGCGCCAGCAGCCAAGATCTGGGTCAGATTTTTACTGAAGCTTTCTTT
- TRBD2 TRBJ2-7 TRBV5-6 CASSLTSGRHEQYF TGTGCCAGCAGCTTGACTAGCGGGAGGCATGAGCAGTACTTC
few - TRBJ2-3 TRBV12-3/TRBV12-4 CASSLTGPDTQYF TGTGCCAGCAGTTTGACCGGGCCAGATACGCAGTATTTT
few TRBD1 TRBJ1-5 TRBV6-6 CASHGQGTSYSNQPQHF TGTGCCAGCCACGGACAGGGGACCTCGTATAGCAATCAGCCCCAGCATTTT
many TRBD1 TRBJ1-2 TRBV7-2 CASSDRGHVQISLYGYTF TGTGCCAGCAGCGACAGGGGGCACGTTCAGATTTCACTATATGGCTACACCTTC
many - TRBJ1-1 TRBV7-8 CASSLEAGQNTEAFF TGTGCCAGCAGCTTAGAGGCAGGGCAAAACACTGAAGCTTTCTTT
- - TRBJ1-1 TRBV20-1 CSAIRQPMNTEAFF TGCAGTGCGATAAGACAGCCCATGAACACTGAAGCTTTCTTT
many TRBD1 TRBJ1-5 TRBV7-8 CASSLLDRDNQPQHF TGTGCCAGCAGCTTACTGGACAGGGATAATCAGCCCCAGCATTTT
many - TRBJ1-2 TRBV7-2 CASRPNREAGGYTF TGTGCCAGCAGACCCAACAGGGAAGCGGGTGGCTACACCTTC
- - TRBJ2-1 TRBV18 CASSPPVPRTNNEQFF TGCGCCAGCTCACCACCGGTCCCCAGGACAAACAATGAGCAGTTCTTC
few - TRBJ2-6 TRBV20-1 CSAIRHNSGANVLTF TGCAGTGCTATACGACATAACTCTGGGGCCAACGTCCTGACTTTC
- TRBD1 TRBJ2-3 TRBV28 CASSSGTDYTDTQYF TGTGCCAGCAGTTCGGGGACAGACTACACAGATACGCAGTATTTT
few - TRBJ2-1 TRBV2 CATKGYNEQFF TGTGCCACGAAGGGGTACAATGAGCAGTTCTTC
many TRBD1 TRBJ2-6 TRBV7-2 CASSRRTGVLSGANVLTF TGTGCCAGCAGCCGCCGGACAGGGGTCCTCTCTGGGGCCAACGTCCTGACTTTC